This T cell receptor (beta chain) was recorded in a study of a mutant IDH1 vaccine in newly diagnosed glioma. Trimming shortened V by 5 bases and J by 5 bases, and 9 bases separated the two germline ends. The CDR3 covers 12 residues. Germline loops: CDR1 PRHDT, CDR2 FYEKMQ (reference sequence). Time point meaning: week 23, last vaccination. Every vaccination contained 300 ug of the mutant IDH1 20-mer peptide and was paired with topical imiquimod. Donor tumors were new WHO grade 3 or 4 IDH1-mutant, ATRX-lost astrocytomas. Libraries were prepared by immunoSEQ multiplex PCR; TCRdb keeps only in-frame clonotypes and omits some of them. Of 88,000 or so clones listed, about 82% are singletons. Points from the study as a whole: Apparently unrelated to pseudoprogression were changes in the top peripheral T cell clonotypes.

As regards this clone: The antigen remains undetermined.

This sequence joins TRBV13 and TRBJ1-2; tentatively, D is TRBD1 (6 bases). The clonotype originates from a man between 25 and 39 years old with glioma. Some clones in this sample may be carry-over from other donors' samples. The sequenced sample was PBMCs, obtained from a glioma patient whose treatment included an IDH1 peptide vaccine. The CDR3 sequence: CASSPTGYGYTF. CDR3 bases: TGTGCCAGCAGCCCCACAGGGTATGGCTACACCTTC. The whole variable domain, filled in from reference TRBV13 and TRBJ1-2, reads AAGVIQSPRHLIKEKRETATLKCYPIPRHDTVYWYQQGPGQDPQFLISFYEKMQSDKGSIPDRFSAQQFSDYHSELNMSSLELGDSALYFCASSPTGYGYTFGSGTRLTVV.